These T cell receptor beta chains were read from a single sample in a study of T cells in Graves' hyperthyroidism and ophthalmopathy. TCRdb redid the calling of the multiplex PCR reads with MiXCR, one entry per CDR3 protein. This table holds nearly 600,000 distinct CDR3 sequences, around 14% found once. The source material was blood. Receptors originate from a woman in her twenties or thirties with Graves' hyperthyroidism that later progressed to Graves' ophthalmopathy. CDR3s leave out the opening cysteine and the closing phenylalanine or tryptophan. Fields, in order: clone size, V gene, CDR3 protein. Expanded clones get a size class; other rows say once, few or many, or leave the size out.

many | TRBV28 | ASSTPQGAGQPQH
NA | TRBV30 | AWSYFGTELF
many | TRBV28 | GTSTNTEAF
many | TRBV18 | ASSPPDRVGGYT
many | TRBV18 | ASSPEQGYQPQH
few | TRBV7-3 | ASSLQGGSPEAF
many | TRBV6-2/TRBV6-3 | ASSSGRGKVAEQY
NA | TRBV19 | ASSRSPRDGELF
many | TRBV2 | ASSSQGSNQPQH
few | TRBV20-1 | SAREREGLSTDTQY
many | TRBV7-3 | ASSSVGSYNEQF
NA | TRBV4-1 | ASSQSDRDGGYT
many | TRBV6-1 | ASSNRSPIYEQY
few | TRBV3-1 | ASSQADRLDQETQY
many | TRBV6-1 | ASSGSGVWNTGELF
many | TRBV6-1 | ASGQGRGGYT
few | TRBV5-6 | ASSLPSLTGELF
few | TRBV3-1 | ASSQTLLTNYGYT
NA | TRBV20-1 | SAPGLALYNEQF
many | TRBV11-2 | ASSSTGLAGGNIQY
many | TRBV28 | ASSYRGREGYT
many | TRBV10-3 | AISGLAADQETQY